This entry concerns a single T cell receptor beta chain. Trimming pared 0 bases from V and 2 bases from J, leaving 7 bases between. Germline CDR1 reads MNHNY; CDR2 reads SVGAGI (reference sequence). The CDR3 has 14 amino acids. This sample stems from a study of blood T cell repertoires in COVID-19. Study information: Samples of COVID-19 (acute and convalescent) were obtained from the United States, Italy and Spain.

As handled by the study authors: Amplification from reference gene primers served as the basis for estimated nucleated cell counts. Sequencing used immunoSEQ multiplex PCR; TCRdb keeps in-frame clones, though not all of them. V and J calls and clone size are those listed in that table; D and trimming were worked out from the DNA. The sample holds around 140,000 clones, more than 70% seen once. The sample was peripheral blood. The receptor's source is a man aged 50 or older with acute or convalescent COVID-19. The chain couples TRBV6-6 to TRBJ1-1; D is unresolved. CDR3 nucleotides: TGTGCCAGCAGTTACTCGGAGTCTAACACTGAAGCTTTCTTT. It yields the protein CASSYSESNTEAFF.